Listed below are T cell receptor beta chains from one sample, sequenced in a study of T cell responses to AZD1222 COVID-19 vaccine. The table came from immunoSEQ multiplex PCR; TCRdb's copy has only in-frame clones and leaves some out. The table records 140,000 to 150,000 clones, approximately 83% of them present only once. Sample: peripheral blood, taken on day 0 of AZD1222 vaccination. Every receptor here comes from an adult in good health. The CDR3 runs from the conserved cysteine through the conserved F or W. A D gene is named only where the DNA matches it firmly. Clone sizes are given selectively: once, few, many, or a class where the clone is expanded.

TRBJ2-5	-	-	TRBV25-1	11	CASSESLAQYF	TGTGCCAGCAGTGAGTCACTCGCCCAGTACTTC
TRBJ2-1	TRBD1	-	TRBV7-9	13	CASSLETGAEQFF	TGTGCCAGCAGCTTAGAGACAGGGGCAGAGCAGTTCTTC
TRBJ1-5	-	-	TRBV28	16	CASSFSRGYSNQPQHF	TGTGCCAGCAGTTTCTCCCGGGGTTATAGCAATCAGCCCCAGCATTTT
TRBJ1-1	TRBD1	-	TRBV5-1	15	CASSSRQGGNTEAFF	TGCGCCAGCAGCTCCAGACAGGGCGGGAACACTGAAGCTTTCTTT
TRBJ2-7	-	once	TRBV5-6	15	CASSYPSGADYEQYF	TGTGCCAGCAGCTACCCATCAGGGGCTGACTACGAGCAGTACTTC
TRBJ2-5	TRBD2	-	TRBV10-3	14	CAISAGLASETQYF	TGTGCCATCAGTGCGGGACTAGCGTCGGAGACCCAGTACTTC
TRBJ1-5	-	-	TRBV6-5	13	CASTRGSNQPQHF	TGTGCCAGCACAAGGGGCAGCAATCAGCCCCAGCATTTT
TRBJ1-1	-	-	TRBV28	14	CASNQAGLNTEAFF	TGTGCCAGCAACCAGGCCGGTCTGAACACTGAAGCTTTCTTT
TRBJ2-4	-	-	TRBV12-5	13	CASQGGYKNIQYF	TGTGCTAGTCAGGGGGGGTACAAAAACATTCAGTACTTC
TRBJ2-2	-	-	TRBV2	15	CASSRIGANTGELFF	TGTGCCAGCAGTAGAATCGGGGCGAACACCGGGGAGCTGTTTTTT
TRBJ2-1	-	-	TRBV12-3/TRBV12-4	13	CASGMSSYNEQFF	TGTGCTTCTGGGATGAGCTCCTACAATGAGCAGTTCTTC
TRBJ2-1	TRBD2	-	TRBV10-1	18	CASSEKSGLAGTWVEQFF	TGCGCCAGCAGTGAGAAGTCAGGACTAGCGGGGACCTGGGTTGAGCAGTTCTTC
TRBJ2-1	-	-	TRBV11-2	15	CASSLLTSSYNEQFF	TGTGCCAGCAGCTTATTGACGAGCTCCTACAATGAGCAGTTCTTC
TRBJ2-3	TRBD1	-	TRBV6-5	14	CASTWDRTADTQYF	TGTGCCAGCACCTGGGACAGGACAGCAGATACGCAGTATTTT
TRBJ2-2	-	-	TRBV6-5	13	CASSYERPGELFF	TGTGCCAGCAGTTACGAAAGGCCCGGGGAGCTGTTTTTT
TRBJ1-3	-	-	TRBV18	18	CASSPLVATVSSGNTIYF	TGTGCCAGCTCACCACTGGTCGCGACAGTGTCCTCTGGAAACACCATATATTTT
TRBJ2-7	-	-	TRBV2	15	CASSAVGRGKIEQYF	TGTGCCAGCAGTGCAGTCGGACGGGGAAAGATTGAGCAGTACTTC
TRBJ2-2	-	few	TRBV19	14	CASRTPGETGELFF	TGTGCCAGTAGAACACCAGGAGAGACCGGGGAGCTGTTTTTT
TRBJ2-3	-	-	TRBV4-1	17	CASSPTVGGPEDDTQYF	TGCGCCAGCAGCCCAACGGTGGGGGGGCCCGAAGATGATACGCAGTATTTT
TRBJ2-7	-	-	TRBV3-1/TRBV3-2	14	CASSQYADSYEQYF	TGTGCCAGCAGCCAATATGCCGACTCCTACGAGCAGTACTTC
TRBJ1-6	TRBD1	-	TRBV10-3	15	CAISVRDREGSPLHF	TGTGCCATCAGTGTCCGGGACAGGGAAGGGTCACCCCTCCACTTT
TRBJ2-7	TRBD1	-	TRBV6-6	14	CASNQYRGPYEQYF	TGTGCCAGCAACCAATACAGGGGCCCCTACGAGCAGTACTTC
TRBJ2-5	-	-	TRBV24-1	13	CATSDPFKETQYF	TGTGCCACCAGTGATCCATTCAAGGAGACCCAGTACTTC